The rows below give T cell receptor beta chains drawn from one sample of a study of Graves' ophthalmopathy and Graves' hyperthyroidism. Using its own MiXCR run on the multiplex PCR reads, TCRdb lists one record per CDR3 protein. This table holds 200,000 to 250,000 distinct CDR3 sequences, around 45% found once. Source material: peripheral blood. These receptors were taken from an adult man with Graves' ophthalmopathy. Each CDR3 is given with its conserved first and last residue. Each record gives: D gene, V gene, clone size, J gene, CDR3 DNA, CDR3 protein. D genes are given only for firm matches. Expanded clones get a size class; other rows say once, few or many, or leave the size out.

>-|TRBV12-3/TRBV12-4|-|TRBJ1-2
TGTGCCAGCAGCGAGGCAGATCGGTATGGCTACACCTTC
CASSEADRYGYTF
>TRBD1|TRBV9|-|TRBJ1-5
TGTGCCAGCAGCCTAGGGGGACAGAGCAATCAGCCCCAGCATTTT
CASSLGGQSNQPQHF
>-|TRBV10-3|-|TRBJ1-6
TGTGCCAGCAGTTACTCTGTTAATTCACCCCTCCGCTTT
CASSYSVNSPLRF
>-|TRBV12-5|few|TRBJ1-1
TGTGCTAGTGGCCCGCCCCGGACCTGGGGCACTGAAGCTTTCTTT
CASGPPRTWGTEAFF
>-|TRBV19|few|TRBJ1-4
TGTGCCAGTCTCGGACATTATGCAACTAATGAAAAACTGTTTTTT
CASLGHYATNEKLFF
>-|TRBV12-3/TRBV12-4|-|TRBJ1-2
TGTGCCAGCAGTCCTGGACCCGGTGGGTATGGCTACACCTTC
CASSPGPGGYGYTF
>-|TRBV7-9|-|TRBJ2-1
TGTGCCAGCAGCTTCCCTAGCGAGGAGCAGTTCTTC
CASSFPSEEQFF
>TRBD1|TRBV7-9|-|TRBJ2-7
TGTGCCAGCAGCCTAGGACAGGGCAGCTTCGAGCAGTACTTC
CASSLGQGSFEQYF
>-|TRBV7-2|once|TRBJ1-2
TGTGCCAGCAGCCCCCATGCGAGGGAACAAAGTGGCTACACCTTC
CASSPHAREQSGYTF
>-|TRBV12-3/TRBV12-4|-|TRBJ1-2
TGTGCCAGCAGTTTAACTGGGACACGGGTTAGGAGGTATGGCTACACCTTC
CASSLTGTRVRRYGYTF
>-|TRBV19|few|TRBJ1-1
TGTGCCAGTAGTATTGGGGGCGGGAGAACTGAAGCTTTCTTT
CASSIGGGRTEAFF
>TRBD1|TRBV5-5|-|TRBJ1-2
TGTGCCAGCAGCGGACCGGGACAGGGTGCTGGCTACACCTTC
CASSGPGQGAGYTF
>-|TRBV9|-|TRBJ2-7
TGTGCCAGCAGCGGTCCAGGCTCCTACGAGCAGTACTTC
CASSGPGSYEQYF
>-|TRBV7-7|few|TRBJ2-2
TGTGCTAGCAGCTTGTCCAGGGACGCCGGGGAGCTGTTTTTT
CASSLSRDAGELFF
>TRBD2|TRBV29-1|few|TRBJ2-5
TGCAGCGTTACCCCGGGACTAGATTGGGAGACCCAGTACTTC
CSVTPGLDWETQYF
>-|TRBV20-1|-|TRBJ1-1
TGCAGTGCAAAGAAGGGGGTAACTGAAGCTTTCTTT
CSAKKGVTEAFF
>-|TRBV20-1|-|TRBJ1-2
TGCAGTGCCGATGGCAGGGAAGGAGGCTACACCTTC
CSADGREGGYTF
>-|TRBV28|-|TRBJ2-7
TGTGCCAGCAGGAACTACGAGCAGTACTTC
CASRNYEQYF
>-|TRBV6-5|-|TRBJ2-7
TGTGCCAGCAGTTACGAACGGACCTACGAGCAGTACTTC
CASSYERTYEQYF
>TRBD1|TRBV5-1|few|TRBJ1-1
TGCGCCAGCAGCTTGGGGGACAGGGCAGCTTTCTTT
CASSLGDRAAFF
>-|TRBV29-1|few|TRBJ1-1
TGCAGCGTTCAGATAGGGAACACTGAAGCTTTCTTT
CSVQIGNTEAFF
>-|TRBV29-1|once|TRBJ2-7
TGCAGCGTTGGGGAGGGGGCGGGATACGAGCAGTACTTC
CSVGEGAGYEQYF
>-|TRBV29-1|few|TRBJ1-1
TGCAGCGTAGAGATTAGTGTGAACACTGAAGCTTTCTTT
CSVEISVNTEAFF
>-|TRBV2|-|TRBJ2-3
TGTGCCAGCAGTTTGTCAGGGGCAGCAGATACGCAGTATTTT
CASSLSGAADTQYF
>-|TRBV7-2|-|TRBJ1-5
TGTGCCAGCAGCTTAGAGGTTTTTCAGCCCCAGCATTTT
CASSLEVFQPQHF
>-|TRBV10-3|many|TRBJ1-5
TGTGCCATCAGTGTACGGGGCGAAAATCAGCCCCAGCATTTT
CAISVRGENQPQHF
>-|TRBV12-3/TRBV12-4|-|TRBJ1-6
TGTGCCAGCAGTCTTTGGACAGCTTCACCCCTCCACTTT
CASSLWTASPLHF
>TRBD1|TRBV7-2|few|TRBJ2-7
TGTGCCAGCAGCGTCGACAGGGGGAGAGGCGAGCAGTACTTC
CASSVDRGRGEQYF
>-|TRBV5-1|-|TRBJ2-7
TGCGCCAGCAGCTTGGTGGTCGCGGGACACTCCTACGAGCAGTACTTC
CASSLVVAGHSYEQYF
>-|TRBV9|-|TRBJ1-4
TGTGCCAGCAGCGTAGAAGGGGACGAGGCTAATGAAAAACTGTTTTTT
CASSVEGDEANEKLFF
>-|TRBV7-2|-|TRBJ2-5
TGTGCCAGCAGCTTTCAACAAGAGACCCAGTACTTC
CASSFQQETQYF
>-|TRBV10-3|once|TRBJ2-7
TGTGCCATCAGGGAGGGCGAGCAGTACTTC
CAIREGEQYF
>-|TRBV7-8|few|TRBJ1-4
TGTGCCAGCAGCCCTCTCGGGGTGGCAACTAATGAAAAACTGTTTTTT
CASSPLGVATNEKLFF
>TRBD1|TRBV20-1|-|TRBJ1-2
TGCAGTGAAGCAGGACAGGGGCTCAGCTACACCTTC
CSEAGQGLSYTF
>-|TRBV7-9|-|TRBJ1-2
TGTGCCAGCAGCTTAGGATCCAGGGTGGCAAATGGCTACACCTTC
CASSLGSRVANGYTF
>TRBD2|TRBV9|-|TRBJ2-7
TGTGCCAGCAGCCGCGGACTAGCCTCCTACGAGCAGTACTTC
CASSRGLASYEQYF
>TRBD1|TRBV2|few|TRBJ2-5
TGTGCCAGCAGAACGGGACAGCTGTACCAAGAGACCCAGTACTTC
CASRTGQLYQETQYF
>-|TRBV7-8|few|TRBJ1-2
TGTGCCAGCAGCTTAGAACAGGCCAAAGGGTATGGCTACACCTTC
CASSLEQAKGYGYTF
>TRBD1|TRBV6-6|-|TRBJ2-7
TGTGCCAGCAGTTACTTGGGACAGGGTACGGGAGAGCAGTACTTC
CASSYLGQGTGEQYF
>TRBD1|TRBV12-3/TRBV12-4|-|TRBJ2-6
TGTGCCAGCAGTCCCGACGGACAGGGGTCAAGACCTGGGGCCAACGTCCTGACTTTC
CASSPDGQGSRPGANVLTF
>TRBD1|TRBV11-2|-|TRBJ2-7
TGTGCCAGCAGCTGGCCGGGACAGGGGTTCTACGAGCAGTACTTC
CASSWPGQGFYEQYF
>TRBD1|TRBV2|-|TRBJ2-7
TGTGCCAGCAGTGGGCGACAGGGGCACGAGCAGTACTTC
CASSGRQGHEQYF
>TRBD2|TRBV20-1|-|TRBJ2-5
TGCAGTGCTTCCCCCTCGACTAGCGGGGGGACCCAGTACTTC
CSASPSTSGGTQYF
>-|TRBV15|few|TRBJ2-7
TGTGCCACCAGCAGAGATCCATACCGGCTAGTCCTGGGCGGCAACGAGCAGTACTTC
CATSRDPYRLVLGGNEQYF
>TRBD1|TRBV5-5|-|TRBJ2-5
TGTGCCAGCAGCGCGGCGTCGGACAGGGTGGAGACCCAGTACTTC
CASSAASDRVETQYF
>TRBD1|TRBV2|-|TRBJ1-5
TGTGCCACCAGGACAGGGGGCAATCAGCCCCAGCATTTT
CATRTGGNQPQHF
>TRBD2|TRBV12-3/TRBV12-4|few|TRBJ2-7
TGTGCCAGCAGTCGGGGGGGTTGTTGCAGCTCCTACGAGCAGTACTTC
CASSRGGCCSSYEQYF
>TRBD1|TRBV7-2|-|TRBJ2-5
TGTGCCAGCAGCTTCGCAGACAGGGAATGGGTCGAGACCCAGTACTTC
CASSFADREWVETQYF
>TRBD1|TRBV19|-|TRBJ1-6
TGTGCCAGCTCGGACAGGGACTGGAATTCACCCCTCCACTTT
CASSDRDWNSPLHF